The 27 T cell receptor beta chains below all came from one sample that was sequenced in a study of T cells in Graves' hyperthyroidism and ophthalmopathy. RNA transcripts served as the template for amplifying TCR beta CDR3 regions. The study used the HTBI primer set for a first-round RT-PCR of the TCR CDR3. One entry per CDR3 protein, called by TCRdb with MiXCR from the multiplex PCR reads. The sample has fewer than 850,000 distinct CDR3 sequences; approximately 15% are singletons. Sequencing input: blood. The source is a man between 45 and 60 years old with Graves' hyperthyroidism.

In its sample, this clonotype was seen many times. V usage is TRBV28 and J usage is TRBJ1-1; D gene unclear. CDR3 size: 12 residues. In germline, CDR1 is MDHEN, CDR2 SYDVKM. Trimming removed 3 bases from V and 11 bases from J, with 13 bases in between. CDR3 in DNA: TGTGCCAGCAGTTTCGACGGAGGTCTTGCTTTCTTT. Translation: CASSFDGGLAFF.

This clonotype was found many times. The V and J genes are TRBV24-1 and TRBJ2-7; no clear D. V was pared by 4 bases and J by 5 bases, with 14 bases between. The germline V gene has CDR1 KGHDR and CDR2 SFDVKD. There are 14 residues in the CDR3. CDR3 nucleotide sequence: TGTGCCACCAGTGACGCCAGATACGTCGACGAGCAGTACTTC. This translates into CATSDARYVDEQYF.

The rearrangement uses TRBV30 and TRBJ2-7; 8 bases map to TRBD1. The CDR3 is 13 amino acids. V dropped 5 bases and J dropped 3; count of bases not matched to a gene: 6. CDR1 is GTSNPN and CDR2 is SVGIG in the germline V gene (reference sequence). CDR3 sequence reads: CAWERQGIYEQYF. The CDR3 bases are TGTGCCTGGGAAAGACAGGGGATCTACGAGCAGTACTTC.

This clonotype appeared many times. The chain recombines TRBV18 with TRBJ1-5; 10 nucleotides line up with TRBD1. V was clipped by 4 bases and J by 3 bases; unmatched bases: 6. The CDR3 is 16 amino acids. In germline, CDR1 is KGHSH, CDR2 LQKENI. The DNA of the CDR3 is TGTGCCAGCTCACACTCCGGGACAGGGGACAATCAGCCCCAGCATTTT. It translates to CASSHSGTGDNQPQHF.

This clonotype was counted only a few times. The V and J genes are TRBV19 and TRBJ2-5; 8 positions match TRBD2. Germline CDR1 LNHDA, CDR2 SQIVND (reference sequence). The V gene end was trimmed by 5 bases and the J gene end by 3 bases; junction bases not matched to a gene: 5. CDR3 length equals 14 residues. CDR3 residues: CASSRSLAEETQYF. For the CDR3, the DNA is TGTGCCAGTAGTCGTTCACTAGCGGAAGAGACCCAGTACTTC. The entire variable domain, with the rest obtained from reference TRBV19 and TRBJ2-5, is as follows: DGGITQSPKYLFRKEGQNVTLSCEQNLNHDAMYWYRQDPGQGLRLIYYSQIVNDFQKGDIAEGYSVSREKKESFPLTVTSAQKNPTAFYLCASSRSLAEETQYFGPGTRLLVL.

The rearrangement joins TRBV20-1 to TRBJ1-4; perhaps TRBD1 as D (5 bases). Trimming cost V 0 bases and J 7 bases, with 18 bases left between them. CDR1 DFQATT and CDR2 SNEGSKA come from the germline V gene (reference sequence). The CDR3 length is 16 residues. CDR3 in DNA: TGCAGTGCTAGAGATGGGGGGAGTTTGAGGGGTGAAAAACTGTTTTTT. This encodes CSARDGGSLRGEKLFF.

This clonotype was detected only a few times. The chain recombines TRBV28 with TRBJ2-1, with D possibly being TRBD2 (6 bases). This CDR3 region has 12 residues. Per germline, CDR1 MDHEN and CDR2 SYDVKM. Trimming left V 6 bases short and J 9 bases short, with 12 bases between. The CDR3 spells CASSPGGVEQFF. CDR3 bases: TGTGCCAGCAGCCCAGGAGGGGTTGAGCAGTTCTTC.

This clonotype appeared a few times. This rearrangement joins TRBV20-1 to TRBJ1-5, with 9 bases that match TRBD1. V trimming: 1 base; J trimming: 4 bases; junction bases outside the gene matches: 14. This CDR3 region has 18 residues. From germline, CDR1 is DFQATT and CDR2 SNEGSKA (reference sequence). The CDR3 loop is CSARVWGTGFLDNQPQHF. The CDR3 region has the DNA TGCAGTGCTAGAGTTTGGGGGACAGGGTTTCTAGATAATCAGCCCCAGCATTTT.

The table lists this clonotype with a few counts. This chain links TRBV4-1 with TRBJ1-2; 7 positions match TRBD1. CDR1 and CDR2 (germline): MGHRA, YSYEKL. After removal of 3 bases from V and 4 bases from J, the junction contained 5 bases not matched to a gene. The CDR3 runs to 14 residues. DNA for the CDR3: TGCGCCAGCAGCCACCCTGGGGACAGCTATGGCTACACCTTC. It encodes CASSHPGDSYGYTF.

This clonotype was found a few times. This rearrangement joins TRBV6-1 to TRBJ2-5; 7 nucleotides match TRBD1. The CDR3 sequence is 15 residues long. Germline V gene lookup returns CDR1 MNHNS and CDR2 SASEGT. J was trimmed by 0 bases and V by 8 bases; bases with no gene match: 9. The CDR3 region has the DNA TGTGCCAGCTCCGGGCTCAGGGGGTACCAAGAGACCCAGTACTTC. It is translated as CASSGLRGYQETQYF.

This clonotype was recorded many times. The chain recombines TRBV19 with TRBJ1-1; D might be TRBD1 (6 bases). CDR1 and CDR2 (germline): LNHDA, SQIVND (reference sequence). Trimming shortened V by 6 bases and J by 4 bases, and 15 bases separated the two germline ends. The CDR3 covers 14 residues. This chain's CDR3 is CASRRDAGATEAFF. CDR3 sequence (DNA): TGTGCCAGTAGAAGGGACGCGGGGGCCACTGAAGCTTTCTTT. The whole variable domain, remainder taken from reference TRBV19 and TRBJ1-1, is DGGITQSPKYLFRKEGQNVTLSCEQNLNHDAMYWYRQDPGQGLRLIYYSQIVNDFQKGDIAEGYSVSREKKESFPLTVTSAQKNPTAFYLCASRRDAGATEAFFGQGTRLTVV.

The rearrangement uses TRBV20-1 and TRBJ2-3; the D gene is possibly TRBD2 (5 bases). Germline CDR1 DFQATT, CDR2 SNEGSKA (reference sequence). Trimming pared 4 bases from V and 6 bases from J, leaving 20 bases between. This CDR3 is 15 amino acids long. The CDR3 DNA is TGCAGTGCTACCGACTGGGGAGCTCCGGGGGATACGCAGTATTTT. This gives the protein CSATDWGAPGDTQYF.

This clonotype showed up just a few times. J is TRBJ2-5 and V is TRBV25-1; 14 positions match TRBD2. V gave up 8 bases and J gave up 1 base; unmatched junction bases: 6. This CDR3 is 16 amino acids long. Germline V gene data show CDR1 as MGHDK and CDR2 as SYGVNS. The CDR3 bases are TGTGCCAGCTCATGGACTAGCGGGGGGCCCCAAGAGACCCAGTACTTC. It translates to CASSWTSGGPQETQYF.

This clonotype was recorded at least ten times. The V call is TRBV9, the J call TRBJ2-3, with 12 bases matching TRBD2. The CDR3 is made up of 16 amino acids. CDR1 is SGDLS, CDR2 YYNGEE, per germline. The junction had 5 bases not matched to a gene; V was cut back by 2 bases and J by 4 bases. The CDR3 reads CASSVTSGRFADTQYF. For the CDR3, the DNA is TGTGCCAGCAGCGTTACTAGCGGGAGGTTCGCAGATACGCAGTATTTT.

This clonotype was picked up a small number of times. V gene TRBV25-1 combines with J gene TRBJ2-1, with TRBD1 matching over 10 bases. Losses at the gene ends were 3 bases for V and 4 bases for J; bases not matched to a gene: 3. Germline loops: CDR1 MGHDK, CDR2 SYGVNS. The CDR3 covers 15 residues. The DNA of the CDR3 is TGTGCCAGCAGTGATGACAGGGGGCTATACAATGAGCAGTTCTTC. It is translated as CASSDDRGLYNEQFF.

Many counts were recorded for this clonotype. At one of its ends the junction is not consistent with the germline gene, which may arise from a read error. The rearrangement links TRBV5-1 to TRBJ1-4; possible D gene TRBD1, 5 bases. This CDR3 spans 14 amino acids. CDR1 is SGHRS, CDR2 YFSETQ, per germline. The CDR3 DNA reads TGTGCCAGCAGTTTAGGGGCCGCGAATGAAAAACTGTTTTTT. Its translation is CASSLGAANEKLFF. Variable domain in full (rest from reference TRBV5-1 and TRBJ1-4): KAGVTQTPRYLIKTRGQQVTLSCSPISGHRSVSWYQQTPGQGLQFLFEYFSETQRNKGNFPGRFSGRQFSNSRSEMNVSTLELGDSALYLCASSLGAANEKLFFGSGTQLSVL.

This chain uses TRBV2 with TRBJ1-3, with 9 bases lining up with TRBD1. Germline V gives CDR1 SNHLY, CDR2 FYNNEI. The CDR3 sequence is 13 residues long. The junction had 2 bases not matched to a gene; V was cut back by 9 bases and J by 2 bases. The CDR3 sequence is CASTGGTGNTIYF. DNA for the CDR3: TGTGCCAGTACAGGGGGCACTGGAAACACCATATATTTT.

The chain couples TRBV9 to TRBJ2-3; D gene uncertain. Trimming pared 0 bases from V and 2 bases from J, leaving 7 bases between. This CDR3 spans 14 amino acids. CDR1 is SGDLS and CDR2 is YYNGEE in the germline V gene. The CDR3 DNA reads TGTGCCAGCAGCGTAGGTCGCGACACAGATACGCAGTATTTT. Its translation is CASSVGRDTDTQYF.

This clonotype was seen a handful of times. The chain employs TRBV29-1 and TRBJ2-1; the match to TRBD2 covers 11 bases. The germline gives CDR1 SQVTM, CDR2 ANQGSEA. J was trimmed by 12 bases and V by 7 bases; bases with no gene match: 11. This CDR3 contains 13 residues. CDR3 coding DNA: TGCAGCGATACGACTAGCGGGAATGAGTGGCAGTTCTTC. The encoded protein is CSDTTSGNEWQFF.

The chain uses TRBV2 and TRBJ2-3; either TRBD1 or TRBD2 may supply D (5 bases each). CDR3 size: 15 residues. Trimming removed 4 bases from V and 4 bases from J, with 15 bases in between. The germline CDR1 and CDR2 sequences are SNHLY and FYNNEI. CDR3 nucleotides: TGTGCCAGCAGTGGGGACCCCCGGAGGCCAGATACGCAGTATTTT. It encodes CASSGDPRRPDTQYF.

In this sample, this clonotype turned up many times. The chain has TRBV20-1 and TRBJ2-7; 9 nucleotides align to TRBD1. The CDR3 spans 15 residues. Germline V gene data show CDR1 as DFQATT and CDR2 as SNEGSKA (reference sequence). V lost 3 bases, J lost 5 bases, and 11 bases stayed unmatched. The CDR3 spells CSASYPGQGLDEQYF. The CDR3 DNA follows: TGCAGTGCTAGTTATCCGGGACAGGGCCTAGACGAGCAGTACTTC.

This clonotype has only a few counts. The chain joins TRBV25-1 to TRBJ2-7; D might be TRBD2 (5 bases). This CDR3 is 14 amino acids long. V dropped 6 bases and J dropped 5 bases, with 17 bases sitting between them. Germline lookup yields CDR1 MGHDK and CDR2 SYGVNS. The CDR3 nucleotides read TGTGCCAGCAGCGTCCTAGGGAGAGGGCACGAGCAGTACTTC. Translated, it gives CASSVLGRGHEQYF.

The table lists this clonotype with a few counts. V and J are TRBV6-1 and TRBJ2-1, with 13 bases that match TRBD2. Germline trimming cut 6 bases from V and 8 bases from J; bases unmatched to any gene: 7. CDR1 is MNHNS and CDR2 is SASEGT in the germline V gene. CDR3 length equals 15 residues. CDR3 in DNA: TGTGCCAGCAGAAAAGGGACTAGCGGGATCTATGAGCAGTTCTTC. Its translation is CASRKGTSGIYEQFF.

This clonotype occurred once. The J gene is TRBJ1-5, the V gene TRBV25-1; no definite D call. This CDR3 has 15 amino acids. Germline V gene lookup returns CDR1 MGHDK and CDR2 SYGVNS. The V end lost 6 bases, the J end lost 0 bases, and 12 bases lay between the germline ends. The CDR3 protein is CASRVEIVSNQPQHF. In nucleotides, the CDR3 is TGTGCCAGCAGGGTCGAGATCGTTAGCAATCAGCCCCAGCATTTT.

This clonotype was seen at least ten times. V gene TRBV30 combines with J gene TRBJ2-7; no clear D gene. Per the germline V gene, CDR1 is GTSNPN and CDR2 is SVGIG (reference sequence). The germline V and J ends were trimmed by 3 bases and 2 bases, with 8 bases remaining between them. This CDR3 region has 12 residues. The CDR3 reads CAWSSSTYEQYF. The CDR3 coding sequence is TGTGCCTGGAGCTCTTCTACCTACGAGCAGTACTTC.

This clonotype occurred many times. The chain links TRBV10-3 to TRBJ2-7; D gene unclear. The V end was cut by 4 bases, the J end by 0 bases, with 13 bases between. This CDR3 is 15 amino acids long. CDR1 is ENHRY and CDR2 is SYGVKD in the germline V gene. CDR3 loop: CAISGNARSSYEQYF. CDR3 sequence (DNA): TGTGCCATCAGTGGGAACGCAAGGAGCTCCTACGAGCAGTACTTC.

This clonotype was picked up many times. The chain uses TRBV12-3 or TRBV12-4 and TRBJ1-4; D remains ambiguous. V lost 5 bases to trimming and J lost 0 bases, with 7 bases between them. CDR3 length equals 14 residues. The CDR3 coding sequence is TGTGCCAGCAGTCGAAGGGCAACTAATGAAAAACTGTTTTTT. Its protein is CASSRRATNEKLFF.